This entry lists 25 T cell receptor beta chains sequenced from one sample in a study of blood T cell repertoires in COVID-19. Assay used: immunoSEQ multiplex PCR; TCRdb lists only in-frame clones, some missing. The profile shows some 74,000 clones, approximately 80% of them singletons. The sample consisted of peripheral blood. The receptors were gathered from a woman of 80 years or more with active or convalescent COVID-19.

This sequence joins TRBV2 and TRBJ1-2; D gene ambiguous. The CDR3 length is 12 residues. V was cut by 5 bases and J by 1 base, with 5 bases left in between. Per the germline V gene, CDR1 is SNHLY and CDR2 is FYNNEI. The DNA for the CDR3 is TGTGCCAGCAGTCGCGTTAACTATGGCTACACCTTC. Amino acids: CASSRVNYGYTF.

The chain is built from TRBV7-9 and TRBJ1-1; D uncertain. V lost 1 base to trimming and J lost 2 bases, with 17 bases between them. Germline CDR1 and CDR2: SEHNR and FQNEAQ (reference sequence). CDR3 length equals 17 residues. CDR3 protein: CASSLELWEVRNTEAFF. In nucleotides, the CDR3 is TGTGCCAGCAGCTTAGAGCTTTGGGAGGTCAGAAACACTGAAGCTTTCTTT.

This chain links TRBV5-6 with TRBJ1-1, with D possibly TRBD1 on 5 matching bases. Germline lookup yields CDR1 SGHDT and CDR2 YYEEEE. The CDR3 has 13 residues. V lost 2 bases and J lost 10, with 15 bases in between. In DNA, the CDR3 is TGTGCCAGCAGCTTCTTGGGGGGACGTGGAGCTTTCTTT. It yields the protein CASSFLGGRGAFF.

The J gene is TRBJ2-7, the V gene TRBV29-1; 9 bases are shared with TRBD1. There are 15 residues in the CDR3. In germline, CDR1 is SQVTM, CDR2 ANQGSEA. Trimming cost V 0 bases and J 1 base; bases outside gene matches: 4. CDR3 in amino acids: CSVEDLGQGSYEQYF. CDR3 DNA: TGCAGCGTTGAAGACTTGGGACAGGGATCCTACGAGCAGTACTTC.

The rearrangement uses TRBV24-1 and TRBJ2-3; 7 bases match TRBD2. Germline loops: CDR1 KGHDR, CDR2 SFDVKD. The CDR3 is 15 residues long. J lost 4 bases, V lost 2 bases, and 5 bases had no gene match. The chain's CDR3 is CATSDSWGGSDTQYF. For the CDR3, the DNA is TGTGCCACCAGTGATTCGTGGGGGGGGTCAGATACGCAGTATTTT.

The chain uses TRBV21-1 and TRBJ2-5; the DNA was not compared with TRBD2, the D call given in the table. TRBV21-1 counts as a pseudogene. The CDR3 has 16 residues. Here the CDR3 reads CASNPGEVPGSETQYF. CDR3 sequence (DNA): TGTGCCAGCAACCCTGGGGAGGTTCCCGGTTCAGAGACCCAGTACTTC.

This sequence joins TRBV27 and TRBJ1-2; D uncertain. Germline V lookup: CDR1 MNHEY, CDR2 SMNVEV (reference sequence). The CDR3 is 15 amino acids. Trimming took 4 bases from V and 1 from J, leaving 13 bases between them. CDR3 coding DNA: TGTGCCAGCAGTTCCTGGGGAGGGCTTAACTATGGCTACACCTTC. It translates to CASSSWGGLNYGYTF.

In DNA, the CDR3 is TGTGCCTGGAGTGAGCGGGGGGGCCCTCAGGAGACCCAGTACTTC. It specifies CAWSERGGPQETQYF. V gene TRBV30 combines with J gene TRBJ2-5; 10 positions agree with TRBD2. CDR1 and CDR2 (germline): GTSNPN, SVGIG (reference sequence). V trimming: 1 base; J trimming: 5 bases; junction bases outside the gene matches: 7. CDR3 size: 15 residues.

The J gene is TRBJ2-6, the V gene TRBV7-2; D is ambiguous. The V and J ends lost 1 base and 0 bases respectively, with 10 bases between them. The CDR3 contains 17 residues. Per the germline V gene, CDR1 is SGHTA and CDR2 is FQGNSA. The CDR3 nucleotides read TGTGCCAGCAGCTTAGTTCCCCGGTCCTCTGGGGCCAACGTCCTGACTTTC. Protein product: CASSLVPRSSGANVLTF.

The chain links TRBV7-2 to TRBJ2-2; D unresolved. The CDR3 extends over 14 amino acids. Germline V gene data show CDR1 as SGHTA and CDR2 as FQGNSA. V was cut by 5 bases and J by 5 bases, with 12 bases left in between. The CDR3 is CASSSPPMTGELFF. The CDR3 nucleotides are TGTGCCAGCAGCAGCCCTCCCATGACCGGGGAGCTGTTTTTT.

This clone was detected only once. The chain joins TRBV24-1 to TRBJ2-2; TRBD1 is a possible D gene (6 bases). Trimming left V 4 bases short and J 4 bases short, with 15 bases between. The CDR3 is 16 amino acids. The V gene's germline CDR1 is KGHDR and CDR2 SFDVKD. The CDR3 bases are TGTGCCACCAGTGAGCCCGGACAGCATTTCACCGGGGAGCTGTTTTTT. Residues: CATSEPGQHFTGELFF.

The genes are TRBV3-1 (or the pseudogene TRBV3-2) and TRBJ2-3, with D perhaps TRBD1 (6 bases). This CDR3 has 16 amino acids. Germline CDR1 LGHDT, CDR2 YNNKEL (reference sequence). V was cut by 3 bases and J by 6 bases, with 19 bases left in between. The CDR3 spells CASSQLSGTPLDTQYF. CDR3 DNA: TGTGCCAGCAGCCAGCTATCCGGGACACCGCTTGATACGCAGTATTTT.

CDR3 nucleotides: TGTGCCAGTAGTATTGAACACTCTGGGGCCAACGTCCTGACTTTC. Translating it yields CASSIEHSGANVLTF. This sequence joins TRBV19 and TRBJ2-6; D remains ambiguous. The V gene's germline CDR1 is LNHDA and CDR2 SQIVND (reference sequence). Trimming cost V 3 bases and J 0 bases, with 6 bases left between them. CDR3 size: 15 residues.

The chain couples TRBV29-1 to TRBJ2-1; 8 bases are a match to TRBD2. Germline CDR1 is SQVTM and CDR2 is ANQGSEA. V shed 6 bases and J 4 bases; nucleotides not matched to a gene: 8. The CDR3 is 14 residues long. The CDR3 DNA sequence: TGCAGCGTGAGGAGCGGGGGATCGTACAATGAGCAGTTCTTC. Translating gives CSVRSGGSYNEQFF.

The rearrangement links TRBV4-3 to TRBJ2-6; 7 positions match TRBD1. Germline CDR1 and CDR2: LGHNA and YSLEER. V trimming: 4 bases; J trimming: 0 bases; junction bases outside the gene matches: 6. CDR3 length: 17 residues. The CDR3 DNA follows: TGCGCCAGCAGCCTAGGGACAGAAGCCTCTGGGGCCAACGTCCTGACTTTC. It codes for CASSLGTEASGANVLTF.

J is TRBJ1-5 and V is TRBV28; no clear D. This CDR3 is built from 14 residues. Germline CDR1 and CDR2: MDHEN and SYDVKM. V dropped 6 bases and J dropped 0 bases, with 9 bases sitting between them. The DNA for the CDR3 is TGTGCCAGCAGGGCCAGGCCTAGCAATCAGCCCCAGCATTTT. This translates into CASRARPSNQPQHF.

This chain joins TRBV11-1 and TRBJ2-3; D remains unclear. This CDR3 contains 15 residues. Germline V gene lookup returns CDR1 SGHAT and CDR2 FQDESV (reference sequence). Trimming shortened V by 1 base and J by 5 bases, and 13 bases separated the two germline ends. DNA for the CDR3: TGTGCCAGCAGCTTAGTGGCGGTAGTGGGAGATACGCAGTATTTT. It is translated as CASSLVAVVGDTQYF.

The chain links TRBV27 to TRBJ2-1; 9 nucleotides line up with TRBD2. The CDR3 has 16 residues. V was pared by 1 base and J by 6 bases, with 7 bases of the junction left unmatched. Germline CDR1 reads MNHEY; CDR2 reads SMNVEV (reference sequence). CDR3 bases: TGTGCCAGCAGTTTATTCCTAGCGGGATCGATCAATGAGCAGTTCTTC. As protein: CASSLFLAGSINEQFF.

The rearrangement joins TRBV2 to TRBJ1-4, with no clear D. The ends were cut back, 7 bases at V and 7 bases at J, with 10 bases in the middle. The length of the CDR3 is 12 residues. CDR1 and CDR2 from the germline V gene are SNHLY and FYNNEI. The DNA of the CDR3 is TGTGCCAGCACCCCCCTTAGTGAAAAACTGTTTTTT. Residues: CASTPLSEKLFF.

The chain is built from TRBV19 and TRBJ1-3; perhaps TRBD1 as D (5 bases). V was cut by 3 bases and J by 2 bases, with 8 bases left in between. Per the germline V gene, CDR1 is LNHDA and CDR2 is SQIVND (reference sequence). There are 14 residues in the CDR3. CDR3 in amino acids: CASSMGLPGNTIYF. CDR3 coding DNA: TGTGCCAGTAGTATGGGGCTACCTGGAAACACCATATATTTT. The entire variable domain, with the rest obtained from reference TRBV19 and TRBJ1-3, is as follows: DGGITQSPKYLFRKEGQNVTLSCEQNLNHDAMYWYRQDPGQGLRLIYYSQIVNDFQKGDIAEGYSVSREKKESFPLTVTSAQKNPTAFYLCASSMGLPGNTIYFGEGSWLTVV.

J is TRBJ2-5 and V is TRBV7-2; the match to TRBD1 covers 10 bases. V lost 6 bases and J lost 4; bases outside the gene matches: 2. This CDR3 has 13 residues. Per the germline V gene, CDR1 is SGHTA and CDR2 is FQGNSA. The CDR3 loop reads CASRRDRGETQYF. CDR3 nucleotides: TGTGCCAGCAGAAGGGACAGGGGAGAGACCCAGTACTTC.

V is TRBV11-3 and J is TRBJ2-5, with 11 bases lining up with TRBD2. Germline loops: CDR1 SGHNT, CDR2 YENEEA. The CDR3 loop spans 17 amino acids. J was trimmed by 0 bases and V by 5 bases; bases with no gene match: 8. CDR3 coding DNA: TGTGCCAGCAGCAGGGGTAGGACTAGCGGGTACCAAGAGACCCAGTACTTC. It specifies CASSRGRTSGYQETQYF.

The rearrangement links TRBV28 to TRBJ2-7, with 9 bases lining up with TRBD2. V was clipped by 6 bases and J by 6 bases; unmatched bases: 3. CDR1 is MDHEN and CDR2 is SYDVKM in the germline V gene. This CDR3 contains 12 residues. CDR3 protein: CASRRGGSEQYF. CDR3 nucleotide sequence: TGTGCCAGCAGGCGGGGGGGCAGCGAGCAGTACTTC.

This clone has only a few counts. This chain uses TRBV3-1 (or the pseudogene TRBV3-2) with TRBJ2-1, with 8 bases aligning to TRBD2. CDR1 is LGHDT and CDR2 is YNNKEL in the germline V gene (reference sequence). V dropped 1 base and J dropped 3; count of bases not matched to a gene: 8. This CDR3 region has 17 residues. In DNA, the CDR3 is TGTGCCAGCAGCCAAGTAGTCGCAAGCGGGGGCTACAATGAGCAGTTCTTC. This translates into CASSQVVASGGYNEQFF.

V and J are TRBV28 and TRBJ1-6, with D possibly TRBD1 on 5 matching bases. The germline V and J ends were trimmed by 4 bases and 10 bases, with 23 bases remaining between them. Germline V gene data show CDR1 as MDHEN and CDR2 as SYDVKM. The CDR3 extends over 17 amino acids. CDR3 DNA: TGTGCCAGCAGTTCCCAGGGTAAGCGGGACGCCAAATCACCCCTCCACTTT. Protein sequence: CASSSQGKRDAKSPLHF.